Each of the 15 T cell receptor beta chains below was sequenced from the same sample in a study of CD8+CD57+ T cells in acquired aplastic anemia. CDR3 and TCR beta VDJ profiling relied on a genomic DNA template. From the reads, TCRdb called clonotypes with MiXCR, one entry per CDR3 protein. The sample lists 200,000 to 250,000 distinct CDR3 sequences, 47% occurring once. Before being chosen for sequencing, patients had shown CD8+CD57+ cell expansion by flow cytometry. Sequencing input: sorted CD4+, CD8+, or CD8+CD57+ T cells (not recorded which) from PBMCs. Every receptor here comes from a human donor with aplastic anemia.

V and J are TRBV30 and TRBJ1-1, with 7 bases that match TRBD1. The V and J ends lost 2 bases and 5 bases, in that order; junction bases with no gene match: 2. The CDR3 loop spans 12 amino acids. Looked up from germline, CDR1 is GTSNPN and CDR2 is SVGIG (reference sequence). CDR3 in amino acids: CAWSQGGTEAFF. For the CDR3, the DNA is TGTGCCTGGAGTCAGGGGGGGACTGAAGCTTTCTTT.

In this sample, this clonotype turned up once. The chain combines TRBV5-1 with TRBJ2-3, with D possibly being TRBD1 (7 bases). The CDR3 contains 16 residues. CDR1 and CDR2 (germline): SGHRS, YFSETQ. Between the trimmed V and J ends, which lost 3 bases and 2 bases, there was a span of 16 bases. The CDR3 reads CASSYQGGETTDTQYF. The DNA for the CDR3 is TGCGCCAGCAGCTATCAGGGGGGAGAGACCACAGATACGCAGTATTTT.

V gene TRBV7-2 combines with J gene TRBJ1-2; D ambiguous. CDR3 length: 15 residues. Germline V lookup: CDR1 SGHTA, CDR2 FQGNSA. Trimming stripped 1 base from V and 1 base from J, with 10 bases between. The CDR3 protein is CASSLGGEINYGYTF. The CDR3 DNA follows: TGTGCCAGCAGCTTAGGTGGGGAAATTAACTATGGCTACACCTTC.

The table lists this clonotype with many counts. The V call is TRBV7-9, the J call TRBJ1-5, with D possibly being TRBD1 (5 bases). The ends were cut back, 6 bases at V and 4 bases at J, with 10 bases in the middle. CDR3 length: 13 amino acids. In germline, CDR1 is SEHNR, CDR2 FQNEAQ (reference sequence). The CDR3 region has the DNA TGTGCCAGCAGTTTCCAGGGAAATCAGCCCCAGCATTTT. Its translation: CASSFQGNQPQHF. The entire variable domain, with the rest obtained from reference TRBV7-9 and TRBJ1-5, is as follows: DTGVSQNPRHKITKRGQNVTFRCDPISEHNRLYWYRQTLGQGPEFLTYFQNEAQLEKSRLLSDRFSAERPKGSFSTLEIQRTEQGDSAMYLCASSFQGNQPQHFGDGTRLSIL.

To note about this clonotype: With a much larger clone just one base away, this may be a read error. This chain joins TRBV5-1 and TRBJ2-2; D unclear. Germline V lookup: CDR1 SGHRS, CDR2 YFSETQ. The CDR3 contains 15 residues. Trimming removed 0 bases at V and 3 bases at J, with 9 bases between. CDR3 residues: CASSLGADYTGELFF. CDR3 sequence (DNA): TGCGCCAGCAGCTTGGGGGCAGACTACACCGGGGAGCTGTTTTTT.

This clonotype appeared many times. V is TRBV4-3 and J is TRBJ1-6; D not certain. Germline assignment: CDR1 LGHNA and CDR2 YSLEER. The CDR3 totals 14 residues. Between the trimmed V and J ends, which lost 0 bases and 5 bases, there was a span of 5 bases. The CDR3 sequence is CASSQDGDNSPLHF. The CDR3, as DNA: TGCGCCAGCAGCCAAGACGGAGATAATTCACCCCTCCACTTT.

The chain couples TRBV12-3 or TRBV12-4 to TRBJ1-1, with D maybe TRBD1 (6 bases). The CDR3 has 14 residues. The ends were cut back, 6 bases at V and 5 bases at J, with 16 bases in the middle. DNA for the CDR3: TGTGCCAGCAGGCGGGGACACTGGGGGACTGAAGCTTTCTTT. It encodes CASRRGHWGTEAFF.

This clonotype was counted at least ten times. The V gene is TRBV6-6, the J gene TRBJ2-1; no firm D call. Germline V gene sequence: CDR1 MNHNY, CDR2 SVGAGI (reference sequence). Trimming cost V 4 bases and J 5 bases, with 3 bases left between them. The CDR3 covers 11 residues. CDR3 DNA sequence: TGTGCCAGCAGTTTTGACAATGAGCAGTTCTTC. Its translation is CASSFDNEQFF.

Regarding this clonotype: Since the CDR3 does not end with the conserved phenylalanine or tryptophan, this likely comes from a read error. The CDR3 coding sequence is TGTGCCAGCAGCCTGCGTTACTACGAGCAGTACTCC. It codes for CASSLRYYEQYS. The chain is built from TRBV7-2 and TRBJ2-7; unclear D gene. Trimming shortened V by 5 bases and J by 3 bases, and 8 bases separated the two germline ends. This CDR3 is 12 amino acids long. Germline assignment: CDR1 SGHTA and CDR2 FQGNSA.

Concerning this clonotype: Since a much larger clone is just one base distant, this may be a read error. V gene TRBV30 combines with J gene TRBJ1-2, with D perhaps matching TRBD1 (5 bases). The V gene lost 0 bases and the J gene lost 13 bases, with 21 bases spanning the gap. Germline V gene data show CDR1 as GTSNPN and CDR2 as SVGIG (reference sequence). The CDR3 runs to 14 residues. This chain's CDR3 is CAWSVPPKGTVITF. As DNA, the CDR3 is TGTGCCTGGAGTGTACCCCCGAAAGGGACCGTCATCACCTTC.

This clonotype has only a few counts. The CDR3 DNA is TGTGCCAGCAGCAAGACAGGGGGCGGTTACGAGACCCAGTACTTC. Amino acid sequence: CASSKTGGGYETQYF. The gene calls are TRBV7-9 and TRBJ2-5; 10 bases are a match to TRBD1. Germline CDR1 and CDR2: SEHNR and FQNEAQ (reference sequence). The CDR3 spans 15 residues. Losses at the gene ends were 5 bases for V and 5 bases for J; bases not matched to a gene: 8. Complete variable domain (other parts from reference TRBV7-9 and TRBJ2-5): DTGVSQNPRHKITKRGQNVTFRCDPISEHNRLYWYRQTLGQGPEFLTYFQNEAQLEKSRLLSDRFSAERPKGSFSTLEIQRTEQGDSAMYLCASSKTGGGYETQYFGPGTRLLVL.

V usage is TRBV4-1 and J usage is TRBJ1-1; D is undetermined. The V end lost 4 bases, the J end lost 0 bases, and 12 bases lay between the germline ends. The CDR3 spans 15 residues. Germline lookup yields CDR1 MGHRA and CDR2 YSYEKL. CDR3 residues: CASSPPPVLNTEAFF. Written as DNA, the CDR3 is TGCGCCAGCAGCCCGCCCCCAGTGTTGAACACTGAAGCTTTCTTT.

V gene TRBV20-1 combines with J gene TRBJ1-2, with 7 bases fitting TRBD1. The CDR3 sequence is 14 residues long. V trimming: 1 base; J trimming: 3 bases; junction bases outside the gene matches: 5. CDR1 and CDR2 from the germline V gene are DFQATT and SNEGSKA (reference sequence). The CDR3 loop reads CSARGDSHYYGYTF. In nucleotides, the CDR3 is TGCAGTGCTAGAGGGGACAGCCACTACTATGGCTACACCTTC.

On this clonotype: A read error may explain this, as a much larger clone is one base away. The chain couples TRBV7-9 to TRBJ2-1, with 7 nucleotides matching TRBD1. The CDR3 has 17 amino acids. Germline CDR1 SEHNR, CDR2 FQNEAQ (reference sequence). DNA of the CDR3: TGTGCCAGCAGCCCCACCGAGACAGGGAAAGGGGACAATGAGCAGTCCTTC. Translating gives CASSPTETGKGDNEQSF.

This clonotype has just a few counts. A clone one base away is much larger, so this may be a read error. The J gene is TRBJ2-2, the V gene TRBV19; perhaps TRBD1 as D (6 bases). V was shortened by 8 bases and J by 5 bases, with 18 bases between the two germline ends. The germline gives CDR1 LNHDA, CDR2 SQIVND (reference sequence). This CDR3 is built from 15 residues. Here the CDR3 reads CASGGPGVGTGELFF. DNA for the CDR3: TGTGCCAGTGGTGGTCCAGGGGTTGGAACCGGGGAGCTGTTTTTT.